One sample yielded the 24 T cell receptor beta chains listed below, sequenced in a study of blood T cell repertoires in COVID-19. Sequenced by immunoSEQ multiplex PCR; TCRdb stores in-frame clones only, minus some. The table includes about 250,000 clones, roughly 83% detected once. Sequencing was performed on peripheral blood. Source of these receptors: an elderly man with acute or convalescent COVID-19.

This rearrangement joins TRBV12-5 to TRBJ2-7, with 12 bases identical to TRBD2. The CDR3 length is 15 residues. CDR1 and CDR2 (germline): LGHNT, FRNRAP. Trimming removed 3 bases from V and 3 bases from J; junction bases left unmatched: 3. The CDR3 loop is CASGFVTSGSYEQYF. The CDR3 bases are TGTGCTAGTGGTTTCGTGACTAGCGGGAGCTACGAGCAGTACTTC. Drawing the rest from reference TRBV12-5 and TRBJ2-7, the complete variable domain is DARVTQTPRHKVTEMGQEVTMRCQPILGHNTVFWYRQTMMQGLELLAYFRNRAPLDDSGMPKDRFSAEMPDATLATLKIQPSEPRDSAVYFCASGFVTSGSYEQYFGPGTRLTVT.

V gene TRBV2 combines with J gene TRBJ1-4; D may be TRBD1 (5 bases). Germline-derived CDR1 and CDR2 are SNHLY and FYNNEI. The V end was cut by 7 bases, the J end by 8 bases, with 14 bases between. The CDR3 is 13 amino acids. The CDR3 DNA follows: TGTGCCAGCACTAGGGGAATGGGAGAAAAACTGTTTTTT. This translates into CASTRGMGEKLFF. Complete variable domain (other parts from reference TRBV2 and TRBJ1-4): EPEVTQTPSHQVTQMGQEVILRCVPISNHLYFYWYRQILGQKVEFLVSFYNNEISEKSEIFDDQFSVERPDGSNFTLKIRSTKLEDSAMYFCASTRGMGEKLFFGSGTQLSVL.

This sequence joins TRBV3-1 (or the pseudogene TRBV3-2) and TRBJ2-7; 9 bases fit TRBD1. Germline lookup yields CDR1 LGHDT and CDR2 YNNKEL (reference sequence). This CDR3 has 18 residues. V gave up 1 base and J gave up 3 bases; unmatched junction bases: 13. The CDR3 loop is CASSQVFFSGTGRYEQYF. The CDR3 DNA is TGTGCCAGCAGCCAAGTTTTCTTTTCAGGGACAGGGCGCTACGAGCAGTACTTC.

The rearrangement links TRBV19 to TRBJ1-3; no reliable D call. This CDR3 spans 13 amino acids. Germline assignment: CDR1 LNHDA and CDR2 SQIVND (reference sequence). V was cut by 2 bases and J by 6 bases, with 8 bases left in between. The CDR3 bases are TGTGCCAGTAGTATACAACTTAAAAACACCATATATTTT. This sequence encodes CASSIQLKNTIYF.

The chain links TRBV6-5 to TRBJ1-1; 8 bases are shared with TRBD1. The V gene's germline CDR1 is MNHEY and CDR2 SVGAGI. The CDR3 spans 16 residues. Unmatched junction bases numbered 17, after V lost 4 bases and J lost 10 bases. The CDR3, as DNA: TGTGCCAGCAGTTCCCCCAGGGACAGGCCAACGGGGGGAGCTTTCTTT. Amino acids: CASSSPRDRPTGGAFF.

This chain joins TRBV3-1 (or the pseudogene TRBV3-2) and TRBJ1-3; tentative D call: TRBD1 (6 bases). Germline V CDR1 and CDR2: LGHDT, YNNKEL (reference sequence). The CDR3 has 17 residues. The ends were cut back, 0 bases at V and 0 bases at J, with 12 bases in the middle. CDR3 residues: CASSQDLGGPSGNTIYF. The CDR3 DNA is TGTGCCAGCAGCCAAGACCTCGGGGGGCCCTCTGGAAACACCATATATTTT.

The CDR3, as DNA: TGTGCCAGCAGCGGGACAGTAAATGAAGCTTTCTTT. Protein: CASSGTVNEAFF. The gene calls are TRBV12-3 or TRBV12-4 and TRBJ1-1; TRBD1 matches 7 bases. V lost 6 bases, J lost 7 bases, and 5 bases stayed unmatched. The CDR3 covers 12 residues.

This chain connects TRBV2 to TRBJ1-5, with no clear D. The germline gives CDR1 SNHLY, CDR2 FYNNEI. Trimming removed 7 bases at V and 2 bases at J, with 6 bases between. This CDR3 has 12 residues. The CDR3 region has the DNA TGTGCCAGCAACACCGGCAATCAGCCCCAGCATTTT. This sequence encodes CASNTGNQPQHF.

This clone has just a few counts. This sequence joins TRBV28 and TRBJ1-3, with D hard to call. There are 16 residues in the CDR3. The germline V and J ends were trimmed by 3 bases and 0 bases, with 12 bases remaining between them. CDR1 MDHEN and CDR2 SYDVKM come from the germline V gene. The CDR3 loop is CASSFTADVSGNTIYF. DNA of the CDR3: TGTGCCAGCAGTTTTACAGCCGATGTCTCTGGAAACACCATATATTTT.

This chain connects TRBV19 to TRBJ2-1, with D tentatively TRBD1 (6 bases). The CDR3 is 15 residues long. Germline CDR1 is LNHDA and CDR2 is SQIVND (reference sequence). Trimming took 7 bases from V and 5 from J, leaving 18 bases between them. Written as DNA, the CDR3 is TGTGCCAGTACTCTCAGGGGAAGGAAAAACAATGAGCAGTTCTTC. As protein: CASTLRGRKNNEQFF.

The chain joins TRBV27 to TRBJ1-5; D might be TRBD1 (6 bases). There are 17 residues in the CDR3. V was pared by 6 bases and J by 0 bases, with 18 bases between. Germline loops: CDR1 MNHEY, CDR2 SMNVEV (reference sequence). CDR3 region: CASSPGQLLYSNQPQHF. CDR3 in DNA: TGTGCCAGCAGCCCCGGACAGCTCTTATATAGCAATCAGCCCCAGCATTTT.

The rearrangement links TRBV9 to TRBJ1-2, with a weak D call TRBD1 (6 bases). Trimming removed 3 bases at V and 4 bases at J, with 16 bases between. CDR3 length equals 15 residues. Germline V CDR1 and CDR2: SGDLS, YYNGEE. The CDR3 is CASSGPPGAGYGYTF. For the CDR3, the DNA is TGTGCCAGCAGCGGACCCCCAGGGGCAGGCTATGGCTACACCTTC.

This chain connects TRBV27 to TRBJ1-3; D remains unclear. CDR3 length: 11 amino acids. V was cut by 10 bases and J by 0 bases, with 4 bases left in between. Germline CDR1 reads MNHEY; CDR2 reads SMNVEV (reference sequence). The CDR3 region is CATVSGNTIYF. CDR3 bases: TGTGCCACCGTCTCTGGAAACACCATATATTTT.

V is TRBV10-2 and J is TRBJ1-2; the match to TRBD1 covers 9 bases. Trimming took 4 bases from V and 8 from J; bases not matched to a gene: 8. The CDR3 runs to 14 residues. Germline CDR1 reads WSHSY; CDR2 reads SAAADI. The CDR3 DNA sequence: TGCGCCAGCAGTGCGGACAGGGGATTTCTCGGCTACACCTTC. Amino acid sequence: CASSADRGFLGYTF.

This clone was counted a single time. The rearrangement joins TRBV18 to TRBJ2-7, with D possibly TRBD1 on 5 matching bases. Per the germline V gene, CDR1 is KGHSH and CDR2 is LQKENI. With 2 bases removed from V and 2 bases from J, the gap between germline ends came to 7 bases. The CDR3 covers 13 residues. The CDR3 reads CASSPGAAYEQYF. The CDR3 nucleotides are TGTGCCAGCTCACCAGGGGCGGCCTACGAGCAGTACTTC.

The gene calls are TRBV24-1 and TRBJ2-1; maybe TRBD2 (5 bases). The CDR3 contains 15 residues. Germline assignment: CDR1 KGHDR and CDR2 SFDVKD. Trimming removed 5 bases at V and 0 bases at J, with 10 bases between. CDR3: CATSVPGSSYNEQFF. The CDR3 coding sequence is TGTGCCACCAGTGTGCCGGGGAGCTCCTACAATGAGCAGTTCTTC.

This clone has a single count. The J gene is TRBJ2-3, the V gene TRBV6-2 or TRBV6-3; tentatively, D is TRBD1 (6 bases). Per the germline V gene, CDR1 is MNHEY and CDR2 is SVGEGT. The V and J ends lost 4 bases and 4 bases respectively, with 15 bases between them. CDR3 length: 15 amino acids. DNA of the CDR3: TGTGCCAGCAGTTCCCGTAGGGGGATCTCAGATACGCAGTATTTT. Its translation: CASSSRRGISDTQYF.

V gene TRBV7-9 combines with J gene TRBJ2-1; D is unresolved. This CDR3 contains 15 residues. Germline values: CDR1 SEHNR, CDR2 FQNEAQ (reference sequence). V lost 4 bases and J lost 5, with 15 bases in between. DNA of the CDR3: TGTGCCAGCAGCTCCCTTGGAGTCCCACACAATGAGCAGTTCTTC. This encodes CASSSLGVPHNEQFF.

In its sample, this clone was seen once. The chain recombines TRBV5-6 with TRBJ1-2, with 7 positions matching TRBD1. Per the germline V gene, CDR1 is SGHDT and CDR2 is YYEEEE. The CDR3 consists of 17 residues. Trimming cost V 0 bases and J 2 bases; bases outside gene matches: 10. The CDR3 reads CASSLGAGTVSNYGYTF. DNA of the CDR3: TGTGCCAGCAGCTTGGGCGCCGGGACAGTCAGCAACTATGGCTACACCTTC.

The CDR3 DNA is TGTGCCAGCAGCCCCGGGACAGGGGGAATCGAGCAGTACTTC. Translated, it gives CASSPGTGGIEQYF. The chain uses TRBV7-2 and TRBJ2-7; 11 nucleotides agree with TRBD1. Germline CDR1 reads SGHTA; CDR2 reads FQGNSA. Losses at the gene ends were 5 bases for V and 6 bases for J; bases not matched to a gene: 6. This CDR3 has 14 residues.

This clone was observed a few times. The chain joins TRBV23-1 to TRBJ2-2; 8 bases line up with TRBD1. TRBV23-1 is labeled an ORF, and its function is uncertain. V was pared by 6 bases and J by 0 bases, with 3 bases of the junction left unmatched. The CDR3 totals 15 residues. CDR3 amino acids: CASRGQVANTGELFF. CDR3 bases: TGCGCCAGCAGGGGACAGGTCGCGAACACCGGGGAGCTGTTTTTT.

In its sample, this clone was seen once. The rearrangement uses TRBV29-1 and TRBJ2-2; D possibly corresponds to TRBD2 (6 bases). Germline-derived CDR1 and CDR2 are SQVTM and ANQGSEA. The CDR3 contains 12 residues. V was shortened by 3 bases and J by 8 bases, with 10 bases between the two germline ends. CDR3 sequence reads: CSVEEGPGELFF. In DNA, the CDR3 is TGCAGCGTTGAGGAGGGGCCAGGGGAGCTGTTTTTT.

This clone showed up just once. In nucleotides, the CDR3 is TGTGCCAGTAGTATAGCTTCCGGGACTAGCGCCTTCTACGAGCAGTACTTC. This codes for CASSIASGTSAFYEQYF. The chain links TRBV19 to TRBJ2-7, with 10 bases lining up with TRBD2. The CDR3 has 17 amino acids. From germline, CDR1 is LNHDA and CDR2 SQIVND (reference sequence). Trimming removed 1 base from V and 3 bases from J; junction bases left unmatched: 9.

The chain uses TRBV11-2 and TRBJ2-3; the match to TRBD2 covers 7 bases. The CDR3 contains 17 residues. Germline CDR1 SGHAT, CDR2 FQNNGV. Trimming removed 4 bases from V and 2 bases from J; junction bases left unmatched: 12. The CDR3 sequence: CASSSSYTSDFTDTQYF. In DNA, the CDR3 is TGTGCCAGCAGCTCCTCTTACACTAGCGATTTCACAGATACGCAGTATTTT.